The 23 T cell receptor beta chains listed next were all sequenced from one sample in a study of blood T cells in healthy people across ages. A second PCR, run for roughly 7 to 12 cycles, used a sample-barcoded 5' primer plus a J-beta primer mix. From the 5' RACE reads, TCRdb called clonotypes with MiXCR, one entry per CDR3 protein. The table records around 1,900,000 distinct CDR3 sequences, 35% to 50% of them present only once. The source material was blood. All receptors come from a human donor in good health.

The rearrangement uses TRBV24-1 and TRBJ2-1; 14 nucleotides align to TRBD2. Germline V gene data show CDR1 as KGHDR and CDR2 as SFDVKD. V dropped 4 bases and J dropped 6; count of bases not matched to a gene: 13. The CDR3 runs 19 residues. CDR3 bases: TGTGCCACCAGTGACCCTGGGACTAGCGGGGGAATGCGATTCAATGAGCAGTTCTTC. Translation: CATSDPGTSGGMRFNEQFF.

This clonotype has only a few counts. Here the CDR3 DNA reads TGTGCCAGCACCCCATCACAAGAAATCCAAGAGACCCAGTACTTC. This translates into CASTPSQEIQETQYF. The J gene is TRBJ2-5, the V gene TRBV6-5; D is unresolved. The V gene's germline CDR1 is MNHEY and CDR2 SVGAGI. The V end was cut by 7 bases, the J end by 1 base, with 16 bases between. The CDR3 consists of 15 residues.

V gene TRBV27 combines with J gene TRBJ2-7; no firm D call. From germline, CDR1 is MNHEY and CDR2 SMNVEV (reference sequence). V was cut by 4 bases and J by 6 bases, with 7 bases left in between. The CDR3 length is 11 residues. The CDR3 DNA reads TGTGCCAGCAGTTCCTTCGGCGAGCAGTACTTC. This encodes CASSSFGEQYF.

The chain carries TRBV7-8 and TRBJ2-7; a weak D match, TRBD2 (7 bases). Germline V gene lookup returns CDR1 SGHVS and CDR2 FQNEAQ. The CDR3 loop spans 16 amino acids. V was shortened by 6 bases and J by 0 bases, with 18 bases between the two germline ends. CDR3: CASSFYGGAVSYEQYF. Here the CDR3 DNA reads TGTGCCAGCAGTTTCTATGGGGGGGCCGTCTCCTACGAGCAGTACTTC.

DNA for the CDR3: TGTGCCAGCAGAGATAGATATACGCAGTATTTT. It translates to CASRDRYTQYF. The chain employs TRBV6-6 and TRBJ2-3, with no clear D. This CDR3 is built from 11 residues. V lost 6 bases and J 7 bases, leaving 8 bases between the germline ends. Germline-derived CDR1 and CDR2 are MNHNY and SVGAGI (reference sequence).

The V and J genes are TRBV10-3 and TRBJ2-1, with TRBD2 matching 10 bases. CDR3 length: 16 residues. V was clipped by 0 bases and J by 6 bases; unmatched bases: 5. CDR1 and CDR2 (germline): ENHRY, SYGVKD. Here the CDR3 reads CAISESGAGGLNEQFF. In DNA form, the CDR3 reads TGTGCCATCAGTGAGTCGGGAGCGGGGGGGCTCAATGAGCAGTTCTTC.

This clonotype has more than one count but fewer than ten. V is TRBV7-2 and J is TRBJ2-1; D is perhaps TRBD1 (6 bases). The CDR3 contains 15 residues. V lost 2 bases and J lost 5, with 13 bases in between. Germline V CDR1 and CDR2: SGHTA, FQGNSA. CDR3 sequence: CASSLSPGVNNEQFF. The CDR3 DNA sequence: TGTGCCAGCAGCTTATCCCCAGGGGTTAACAATGAGCAGTTCTTC.

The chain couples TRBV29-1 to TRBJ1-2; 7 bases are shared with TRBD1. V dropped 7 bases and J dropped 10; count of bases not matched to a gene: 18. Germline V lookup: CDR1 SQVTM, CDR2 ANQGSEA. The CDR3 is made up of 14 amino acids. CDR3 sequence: CSADPTGAGDDYTF. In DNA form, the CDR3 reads TGCAGCGCTGACCCAACAGGGGCTGGGGATGACTACACCTTC. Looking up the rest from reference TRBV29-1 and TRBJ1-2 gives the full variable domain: SAVISQKPSRDICQRGTSLTIQCQVDSQVTMMFWYRQQPGQSLTLIATANQGSEATYESGFVIDKFPISRPNLTFSTLTVSNMSPEDSSIYLCSADPTGAGDDYTFGSGTRLTVV.

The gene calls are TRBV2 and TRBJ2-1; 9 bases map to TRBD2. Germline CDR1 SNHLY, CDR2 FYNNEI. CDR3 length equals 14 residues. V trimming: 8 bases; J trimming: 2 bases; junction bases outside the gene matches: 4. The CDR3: CASVSGGPYNEQFF. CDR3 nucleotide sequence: TGTGCCAGCGTTAGCGGGGGCCCCTACAATGAGCAGTTCTTC. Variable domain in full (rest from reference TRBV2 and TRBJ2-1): EPEVTQTPSHQVTQMGQEVILRCVPISNHLYFYWYRQILGQKVEFLVSFYNNEISEKSEIFDDQFSVERPDGSNFTLKIRSTKLEDSAMYFCASVSGGPYNEQFFGPGTRLTVL.

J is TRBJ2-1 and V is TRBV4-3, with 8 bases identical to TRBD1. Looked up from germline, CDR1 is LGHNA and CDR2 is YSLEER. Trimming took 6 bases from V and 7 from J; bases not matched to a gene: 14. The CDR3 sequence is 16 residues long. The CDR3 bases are TGCGCCAGCAGTCCAACAACGGGACAGGTAAAAAATGAGCAGTTCTTC. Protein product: CASSPTTGQVKNEQFF.

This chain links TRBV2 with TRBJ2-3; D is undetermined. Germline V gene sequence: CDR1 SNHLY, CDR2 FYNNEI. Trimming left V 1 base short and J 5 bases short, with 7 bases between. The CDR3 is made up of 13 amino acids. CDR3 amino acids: CASSEESRDTQYF. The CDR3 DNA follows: TGTGCCAGCAGTGAAGAAAGTCGAGATACGCAGTATTTT.

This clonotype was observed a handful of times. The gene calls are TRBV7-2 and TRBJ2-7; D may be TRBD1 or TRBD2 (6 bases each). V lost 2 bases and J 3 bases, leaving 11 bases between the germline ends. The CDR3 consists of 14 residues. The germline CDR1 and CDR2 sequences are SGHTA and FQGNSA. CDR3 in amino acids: CASSLPGGGYEQYF. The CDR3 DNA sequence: TGTGCCAGCAGCTTACCCGGGGGCGGCTACGAGCAGTACTTC.

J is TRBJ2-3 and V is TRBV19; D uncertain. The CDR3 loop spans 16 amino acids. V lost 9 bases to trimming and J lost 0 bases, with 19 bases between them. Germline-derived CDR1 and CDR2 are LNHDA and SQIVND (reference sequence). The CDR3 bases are TGTGCCAGCGCCCGTGGAGATTCAGCTAGCACAGATACGCAGTATTTT. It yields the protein CASARGDSASTDTQYF.

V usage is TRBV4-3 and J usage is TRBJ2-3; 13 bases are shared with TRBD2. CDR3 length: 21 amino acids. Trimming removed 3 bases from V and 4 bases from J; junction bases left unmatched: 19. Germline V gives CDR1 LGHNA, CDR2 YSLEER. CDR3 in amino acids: CASSHIGTSGDFLSPADTQYF. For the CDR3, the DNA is TGCGCCAGCAGCCACATTGGGACTAGCGGGGATTTTTTATCTCCCGCAGATACGCAGTATTTT.

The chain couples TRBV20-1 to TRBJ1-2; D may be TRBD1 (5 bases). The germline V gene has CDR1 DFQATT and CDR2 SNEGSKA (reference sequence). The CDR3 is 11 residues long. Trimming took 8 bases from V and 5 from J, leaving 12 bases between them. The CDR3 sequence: CSFQGPYGYTF. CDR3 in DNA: TGCAGTTTCCAGGGTCCTTATGGCTACACCTTC.

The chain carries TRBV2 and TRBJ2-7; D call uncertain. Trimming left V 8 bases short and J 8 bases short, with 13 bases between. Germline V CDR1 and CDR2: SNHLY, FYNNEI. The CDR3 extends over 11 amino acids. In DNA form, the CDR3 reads TGTGCCAGCGGGAATCTTATGAAGCAGTACTTC. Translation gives CASGNLMKQYF.

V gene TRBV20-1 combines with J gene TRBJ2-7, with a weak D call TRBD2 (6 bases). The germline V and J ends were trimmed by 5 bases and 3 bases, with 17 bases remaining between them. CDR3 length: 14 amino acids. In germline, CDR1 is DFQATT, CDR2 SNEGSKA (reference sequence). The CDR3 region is CSARGEARDYEQYF. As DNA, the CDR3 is TGCAGTGCTCGTGGGGAGGCGAGAGACTACGAGCAGTACTTC.

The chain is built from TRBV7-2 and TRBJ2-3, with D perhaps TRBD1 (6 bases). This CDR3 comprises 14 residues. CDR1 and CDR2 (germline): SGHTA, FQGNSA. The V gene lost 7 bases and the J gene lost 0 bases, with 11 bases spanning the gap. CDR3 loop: CASKPRGSTDTQYF. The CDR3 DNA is TGTGCCAGCAAACCTAGGGGGAGCACAGATACGCAGTATTTT.

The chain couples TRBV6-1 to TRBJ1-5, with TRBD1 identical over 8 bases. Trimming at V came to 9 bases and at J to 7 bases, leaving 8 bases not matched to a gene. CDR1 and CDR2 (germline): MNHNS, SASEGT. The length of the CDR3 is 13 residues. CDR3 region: CASGQGLSQPQHF. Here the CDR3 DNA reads TGTGCCAGTGGACAGGGTTTAAGCCAGCCCCAGCATTTT.

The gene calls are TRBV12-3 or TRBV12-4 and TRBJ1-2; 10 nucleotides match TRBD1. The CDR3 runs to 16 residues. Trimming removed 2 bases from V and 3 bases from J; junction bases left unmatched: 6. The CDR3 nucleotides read TGTGCCAGCAGTTTAAGGGACAGGGGTTCGCACTATGGCTACACCTTC. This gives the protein CASSLRDRGSHYGYTF.

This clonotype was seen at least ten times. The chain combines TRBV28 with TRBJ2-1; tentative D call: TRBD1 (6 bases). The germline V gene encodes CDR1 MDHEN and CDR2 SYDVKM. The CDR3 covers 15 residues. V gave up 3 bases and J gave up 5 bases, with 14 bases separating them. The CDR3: CASSFLAGDHNEQFF. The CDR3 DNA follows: TGTGCCAGCAGTTTTCTCGCAGGGGATCACAATGAGCAGTTCTTC.

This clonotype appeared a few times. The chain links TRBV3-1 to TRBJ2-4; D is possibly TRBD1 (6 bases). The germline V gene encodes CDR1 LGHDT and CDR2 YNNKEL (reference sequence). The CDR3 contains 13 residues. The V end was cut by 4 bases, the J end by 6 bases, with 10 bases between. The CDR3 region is CASSLTGLNIQYF. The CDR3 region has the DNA TGTGCCAGCAGCCTAACAGGGTTAAACATTCAGTACTTC.

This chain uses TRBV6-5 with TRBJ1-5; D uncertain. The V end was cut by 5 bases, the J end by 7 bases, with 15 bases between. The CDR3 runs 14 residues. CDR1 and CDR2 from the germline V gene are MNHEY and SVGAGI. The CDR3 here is CASSRTTGGQPQHF. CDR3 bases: TGTGCCAGCAGTAGGACCACGGGCGGCCAGCCCCAGCATTTT.